These 20 T cell receptor beta chains were sequenced from one sample in a study of T cells in Graves' hyperthyroidism and ophthalmopathy. RNA transcripts yielded amplified TCR beta CDR3 regions. First-round RT-PCR of the TCR CDR3 relied on the HTBI primer set. TCRdb reprocessed the multiplex PCR reads with MiXCR, giving one entry per CDR3 protein. The sample has around 400,000 distinct CDR3 sequences, approximately 25% seen once. The sequencing sample was made of blood. Receptor source: a man aged 45-65 years with Graves' hyperthyroidism.

A word on this clonotype: Mismatch with germline at one junction end may stem from a read error. The rearrangement links TRBV12-3 or TRBV12-4 to TRBJ2-1; 7 nucleotides agree with TRBD2. CDR3 size: 15 residues. The CDR3 here is CASRGTSASYNELFF. The CDR3 region has the DNA TGTGCCAGCAGGGGAACTAGCGCCTCCTACAATGAGCTGTTCTTC.

This clonotype was found a few times. The chain is built from TRBV24-1 and TRBJ2-3; D is tentatively TRBD1 or TRBD2 (5 bases each). Per germline, CDR1 KGHDR and CDR2 SFDVKD. Trimming left V 3 bases short and J 5 bases short, with 14 bases between. This CDR3 region has 15 residues. The CDR3 sequence is CATSDPRGHGDTQYF. The DNA of the CDR3 is TGTGCCACCAGTGATCCGAGGGGTCATGGAGATACGCAGTATTTT.

The CDR3 reads CASSLLGKNEKLFF. In DNA form, the CDR3 reads TGTGCCAGCAGCTTATTGGGGAAGAATGAAAAACTGTTTTTT. This chain connects TRBV7-8 to TRBJ1-4, with D unresolved. Trimming left V 2 bases short and J 5 bases short, with 9 bases between. CDR3 length equals 14 residues. CDR1 and CDR2 from the germline V gene are SGHVS and FQNEAQ.

In its sample, this clonotype was seen many times. V is TRBV5-5 and J is TRBJ2-2, with a tentative D call TRBD2 (6 bases). The ends were cut back, 2 bases at V and 0 bases at J, with 8 bases in the middle. The CDR3 covers 15 residues. Germline V gives CDR1 SGHKS, CDR2 YYEKEE (reference sequence). CDR3 region: CASSFGGTNTGELFF. Written as DNA, the CDR3 is TGTGCCAGCAGCTTCGGGGGTACGAACACCGGGGAGCTGTTTTTT.

The rearrangement joins TRBV12-3 or TRBV12-4 to TRBJ2-3; the match to TRBD2 covers 8 bases. The CDR3 runs to 17 residues. The V segment lost 2 bases and the J segment 4 bases; nucleotides outside the gene matches: 11. CDR3 bases: TGTGCCAGCAGTTTAACCCCTAGCGGGCAGTTCCCAGATACGCAGTATTTT. Translated, it gives CASSLTPSGQFPDTQYF.

With regard to this clonotype: A clone one base away is much larger, so this may be a read error. This chain joins TRBV7-3 and TRBJ2-1, with D possibly TRBD2 on 5 matching bases. The CDR3 is made up of 13 amino acids. Germline V gives CDR1 SGHTA, CDR2 FQGTGA. CDR3 DNA sequence: TGTGCCAGCAGCCCTGTAGGGAGCTTTGAGCGGTTCTTC. It encodes CASSPVGSFERFF.

This clonotype showed up just a few times. The genes are TRBV11-2 and TRBJ2-7; 8 bases map to TRBD2. V dropped 0 bases and J dropped 4; count of bases not matched to a gene: 2. Germline CDR1 is SGHAT and CDR2 is FQNNGV. This CDR3 has 14 residues. This CDR3 is CASSLDSSGYEQYF. CDR3 nucleotide sequence: TGTGCCAGCAGCTTAGATTCTAGCGGGTACGAGCAGTACTTC.

CDR3 loop: CAWSSDRGMYGYTF. In DNA, the CDR3 is TGTGCCTGGAGTAGTGACAGGGGCATGTATGGCTACACCTTC. This chain uses TRBV30 with TRBJ1-2, with 8 bases fitting TRBD1. The CDR3 contains 14 residues. CDR1 GTSNPN and CDR2 SVGIG come from the germline V gene (reference sequence). V lost 2 bases, J lost 5 bases, and 7 bases stayed unmatched.

This clonotype has just a few counts. The J gene is TRBJ2-5, the V gene TRBV14; D possibly corresponds to TRBD1 (6 bases). V was clipped by 4 bases and J by 6 bases, with 15 bases between them. There are 14 residues in the CDR3. Per the germline V gene, CDR1 is SGHDN and CDR2 is FVKESK. The CDR3 DNA is TGTGCCAGCAGCCCCGTAGGGGGTTCTCAGACCCAGTACTTC. Translation: CASSPVGGSQTQYF.

This clonotype was counted a few times. The chain couples TRBV10-2 to TRBJ1-1; tentative D call: TRBD1 (5 bases). The V gene's germline CDR1 is WSHSY and CDR2 SAAADI. V gave up 7 bases and J gave up 0 bases, with 9 bases separating them. The CDR3 loop spans 13 amino acids. CDR3 protein: CASKGPMNTEAFF. CDR3 nucleotide sequence: TGCGCCAGCAAGGGACCCATGAACACTGAAGCTTTCTTT.

This clonotype has just a few counts. CDR3 DNA sequence: TGTGCCAGCAGTTACCGCGGTAGCGGGGCCTACGAGCAGTACTTC. It yields the protein CASSYRGSGAYEQYF. V is TRBV6-5 and J is TRBJ2-7; TRBD2 matches at 8 bases. J gave up 2 bases and V 2 bases, and 5 bases lay outside the gene matches. Germline V gene lookup returns CDR1 MNHEY and CDR2 SVGAGI. This CDR3 region has 15 residues.

The chain is built from TRBV15 and TRBJ2-3; maybe TRBD2 (6 bases). Germline CDR1 and CDR2: LNHNV and YYDKDF (reference sequence). The V gene lost 8 bases and the J gene lost 2 bases, with 14 bases spanning the gap. CDR3 size: 14 residues. CDR3 loop: CATSAGRPTDTQYF. CDR3 nucleotide sequence: TGTGCCACCTCTGCGGGACGTCCCACAGATACGCAGTATTTT.

This clonotype was seen ten or more times. CDR3 residues: CASSYDGGGYTF. The CDR3 DNA sequence: TGTGCCAGCAGTTACGACGGAGGTGGCTACACCTTC. This chain links TRBV6-2 or TRBV6-3 with TRBJ1-2, with D unclear. Trimming stripped 2 bases from V and 7 bases from J, with 8 bases between. The CDR3 sequence is 12 residues long. Germline V gene sequence: CDR1 MNHEY, CDR2 SVGEGT.

The V gene is TRBV15, the J gene TRBJ2-5; no reliable D call. Trimming took 0 bases from V and 4 from J, leaving 12 bases between them. The CDR3 consists of 15 residues. Germline CDR1 is LNHNV and CDR2 is YYDKDF (reference sequence). This CDR3 reads CATSRDSPVGETQYF. In DNA, the CDR3 is TGTGCCACCAGCAGAGATTCACCAGTTGGAGAGACCCAGTACTTC.

The chain uses TRBV5-1 and TRBJ2-1, with D possibly TRBD1 on 6 matching bases. The end of the DNA fits TRBJ2-7 better, so the J call may be wrong. Germline-derived CDR1 and CDR2 are SGHRS and YFSETQ. This CDR3 contains 16 residues. CDR3 sequence reads: CASSLVQGFGSNEQYF. In nucleotides, the CDR3 is TGCGCCAGCAGCCTAGTACAGGGTTTCGGGTCGAATGAGCAGTACTTC.

This clonotype has at least ten counts. This sequence joins TRBV5-5 and TRBJ2-5; D not certain. CDR3 length equals 12 residues. From germline, CDR1 is SGHKS and CDR2 YYEKEE (reference sequence). Trimming pared 3 bases from V and 5 bases from J, leaving 8 bases between. In nucleotides, the CDR3 is TGTGCCAGCAGCTCCCGACTGGAGACCCAGTACTTC. It yields the protein CASSSRLETQYF. Based on the CDR3 plus reference TRBV5-5 and TRBJ2-5, the full variable domain is DAGVTQSPTHLIKTRGQQVTLRCSPISGHKSVSWYQQVLGQGPQFIFQYYEKEERGRGNFPDRFSARQFPNYSSELNVNALLLGDSALYLCASSSRLETQYFGPGTRLLVL.

J is TRBJ2-5 and V is TRBV11-2; D is unclear. V dropped 5 bases and J dropped 1 base, with 14 bases sitting between them. The CDR3 is 15 amino acids. CDR1 is SGHAT, CDR2 FQNNGV, per germline. The CDR3 sequence: CASSQNRASQETQYF. The CDR3 DNA is TGTGCCAGCAGCCAAAACAGAGCGTCCCAAGAGACCCAGTACTTC.

There are a few counts of this clonotype. The chain links TRBV5-1 to TRBJ2-1, with D uncertain. V lost 0 bases to trimming and J lost 5 bases, with 9 bases between them. There are 14 residues in the CDR3. The germline CDR1 and CDR2 sequences are SGHRS and YFSETQ. The CDR3 DNA follows: TGCGCCAGCAGCTTGGGGTCCTCAAACAATGAGCAGTTCTTC. Protein sequence: CASSLGSSNNEQFF.

This clonotype was seen a few times. V is TRBV5-1 and J is TRBJ2-5; D unclear. Deletions cut 4 bases from V and 5 bases from J, with 9 bases between. The germline CDR1 and CDR2 sequences are SGHRS and YFSETQ. The CDR3 totals 12 residues. CDR3 loop: CASSPSVETQYF. The CDR3 DNA follows: TGCGCCAGCAGCCCCTCCGTGGAGACCCAGTACTTC.

This clonotype has a count of ten or more. The chain carries TRBV12-3 or TRBV12-4 and TRBJ2-7; D gene uncertain. V was cut by 6 bases and J by 2 bases, with 5 bases left in between. This CDR3 is 11 amino acids long. The CDR3 spells CASSSAYEQYF. CDR3 bases: TGTGCCAGCAGCTCCGCCTACGAGCAGTACTTC.